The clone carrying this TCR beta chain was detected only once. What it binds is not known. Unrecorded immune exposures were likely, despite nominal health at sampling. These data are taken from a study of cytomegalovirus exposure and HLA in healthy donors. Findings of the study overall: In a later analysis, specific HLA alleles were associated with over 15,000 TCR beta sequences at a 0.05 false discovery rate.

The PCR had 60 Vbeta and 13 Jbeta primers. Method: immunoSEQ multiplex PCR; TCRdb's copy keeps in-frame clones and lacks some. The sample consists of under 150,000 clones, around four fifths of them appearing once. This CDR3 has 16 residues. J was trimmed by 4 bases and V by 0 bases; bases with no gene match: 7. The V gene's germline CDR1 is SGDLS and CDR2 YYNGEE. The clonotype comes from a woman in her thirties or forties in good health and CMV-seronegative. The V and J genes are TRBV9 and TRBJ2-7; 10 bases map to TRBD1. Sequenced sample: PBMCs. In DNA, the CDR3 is TGTGCCAGCAGCGTAGCCCCGGGACAGGGGTCATACGAGCAGTACTTC. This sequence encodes CASSVAPGQGSYEQYF.